The entry below gives a single T cell receptor (beta chain) sequence along with its context. Its antigen is unknown. This specimen comes from a study of tumor-infiltrating lymphocytes in primary liver carcinoma. Study-level findings and limits: Tumor-adjacent and tumor-blood pairs shared less of their repertoires than tumor region pairs shared. The study found a significantly higher top-250-clone fraction in tumors than in blood (p = 0.039).

Total RNA (approximately 0.5 ug) served as template for TCR beta cDNA synthesis primed by a constant-region primer. Slightly modified ARM-PCR with three nested multiplex PCR rounds yielded TCR beta libraries. Both of the initial two PCR rounds ran for approximately 11 cycles and employed TRBV1-TRBV30 forward primers alongside a C-beta reverse primer. TCRdb re-called the multiplex PCR reads with MiXCR, one entry per CDR3 protein. The sample lists about 320,000 distinct CDR3 sequences; about 62% were seen once. Germline V CDR1 and CDR2: SGHNT, YYREEE (reference sequence). The V end was cut by 0 bases, the J end by 10 bases, with 13 bases between. The CDR3 runs to 13 residues. Unsorted whole blood supplied the RNA, and germline DNA was extracted too.

This chain connects TRBV5-4 to TRBJ1-2; D is unresolved. This clonotype was sampled from a man between 35 and 55 years old with primary liver carcinoma and hepatitis B virus infection. The sequenced material came from peripheral blood. In DNA, the CDR3 is TGTGCCAGCAGCTTGGTGGCGGGGAATGACTACACCTTC. As protein: CASSLVAGNDYTF.